The sequence of this TCR beta chain was determined in a study of shared clonotypes between healthy human individuals. Across the study: With ages of 18 to 49, the donors were a couple of women and a few men.

For this clone: No antigen is known for it.

The study, taken as a whole, reports: The generation probabilities recorded for non-shared clonotypes fell below those of clonotypes shared by all four donors. Researchers found naive subsets generally carried larger estimated richness than memory subsets.

This CDR3 region has 13 residues. The V gene lost 0 bases and the J gene lost 10 bases, with 9 bases spanning the gap. Per the germline V gene, CDR1 is SGHAT and CDR2 is FQNNGV. Terminally differentiated effector memory CD45RA+ cells were excluded by CCR7 positive selection of CD45RO-negative cells. Several immunoSEQ plates received, in even portions, the genomic DNA of each subset. Using immunoSEQ multiplex PCR, the repertoire was profiled, and TCRdb retains in-frame clones only, with some absent. This table has under 2,000,000 clones, roughly 94% appearing once. The TCR was taken from a man between 18 and 35 years old in good health. Specimen: naive CD8+ T cells sorted from blood. The chain uses TRBV11-2 and TRBJ1-4; D possibly corresponds to TRBD1 (5 bases). The CDR3 coding sequence is TGTGCCAGCAGCTTAGATCTGGGGGGAAAACTGTTTTTT. It specifies CASSLDLGGKLFF.